These 26 T cell receptor beta chains share one sample of origin, sequenced in a study of blood T cell repertoires in COVID-19 (TCRdb year 2020). Library creation used the immunoSEQ multiplex PCR assay. TCRdb obtained this table from immuneACCESS and retained in-frame rearrangements with V and J assigned. These tables miss some clones; where compared with another copy, unresolved V genes account for less than half of the shortfall, and the remainder is unexplained. Recorded for this sample are approximately 61,000 clones; around 88% of them occurred a single time. The ten largest make up under 20% of the sample. Sequenced material: peripheral blood. The receptors were gathered from a woman at least 80 years old with active COVID-19.

V and J are TRBV11-2 and TRBJ2-1; 8 bases match TRBD1. CDR3 length: 16 residues. Trimming at V came to 4 bases and at J to 3 bases, leaving 8 bases not matched to a gene. The germline V gene has CDR1 SGHAT and CDR2 FQNNGV. DNA for the CDR3: TGTGCCAGCAGCTCCGAGGGACAGGAACACTACAATGAGCAGTTCTTC. This encodes CASSSEGQEHYNEQFF. The full variable domain, its missing parts supplied by reference TRBV11-2 and TRBJ2-1, is EAGVAQSPRYKIIEKRQSVAFWCNPISGHATLYWYQQILGQGPKLLIQFQNNGVVDDSQLPKDRFSAERLKGVDSTLKIQPAKLEDSAVYLCASSSEGQEHYNEQFFGPGTRLTVL.

This chain connects TRBV5-1 to TRBJ2-3, with D perhaps TRBD1 (5 bases). There are 14 residues in the CDR3. Per germline, CDR1 SGHRS and CDR2 YFSETQ. V shed 0 bases and J shed 3 bases, with 8 bases lying between them. The DNA for the CDR3 is TGCGCCAGCAGCTTGGGGGGCGCTACAGATACGCAGTATTTT. It translates to CASSLGGATDTQYF.

On this clone: At one end the junction does not follow the germline gene, possibly because of a read error. This chain links TRBV7-9 with TRBJ2-7; no definite D call. Looked up from germline, CDR1 is SEHNR and CDR2 is FQNEAQ (reference sequence). This CDR3 is built from 11 residues. The CDR3 sequence: CASSLQYSLNF. The DNA for the CDR3 is TGTGCCAGCAGCCTACAGTATTCCTTAAATTTC.

V is TRBV10-1 and J is TRBJ2-1, with 11 bases identical to TRBD2. The CDR3 covers 14 residues. V was pared by 5 bases and J by 7 bases, with 4 bases of the junction left unmatched. Germline values: CDR1 WNHNN, CDR2 SYGVQD (reference sequence). As DNA, the CDR3 is TGCGCCAGCAGTTTAGCGGGGGGGAGGAATGAGCAGTTCTTC. Protein product: CASSLAGGRNEQFF.

The J gene is TRBJ1-1, the V gene TRBV7-9, with D perhaps matching TRBD1 (6 bases). This CDR3 comprises 14 residues. Trimming left V 5 bases short and J 2 bases short, with 12 bases between. The germline gives CDR1 SEHNR, CDR2 FQNEAQ (reference sequence). CDR3 sequence reads: CASSRSGGNTEAFF. CDR3 nucleotide sequence: TGTGCCAGCAGCCGGAGCGGGGGCAACACTGAAGCTTTCTTT.

The chain recombines TRBV7-6 with TRBJ1-5; TRBD1 matches at 8 bases. The CDR3 is 17 residues long. Germline CDR1 is SGHVS and CDR2 is FNYEAQ. V gave up 1 base and J gave up 0 bases; unmatched junction bases: 5. CDR3 residues: CASSLGRGLYSNQPQHF. The CDR3 nucleotides are TGTGCCAGCAGCTTAGGCAGGGGGCTGTATAGCAATCAGCCCCAGCATTTT. The full variable domain, completed using reference TRBV7-6 and TRBJ1-5, is GAGVSQSPRYKVTKRGQDVALRCDPISGHVSLYWYRQALGQGPEFLTYFNYEAQQDKSGLPNDRFSAERPEGSISTLTIQRTEQRDSAMYRCASSLGRGLYSNQPQHFGDGTRLSIL.

V and J are TRBV6-5 and TRBJ1-1; possibly TRBD1 for D (5 bases). The V gene's germline CDR1 is MNHEY and CDR2 SVGAGI. The ends were cut back, 0 bases at V and 10 bases at J, with 15 bases in the middle. The CDR3 runs to 14 residues. The CDR3 sequence is CASSYSRQITRAFF. CDR3 coding DNA: TGTGCCAGCAGTTACTCGCGACAGATTACTCGAGCTTTCTTT.

The count of this clone is one. CDR3 protein: CASSRDFQETQYF. The CDR3 DNA sequence: TGTGCCAGCAGTAGGGACTTCCAAGAGACCCAGTACTTC. This chain uses TRBV6-5 with TRBJ2-5, with D possibly matching TRBD2 (6 bases). CDR1 MNHEY and CDR2 SVGAGI come from the germline V gene. The ends were cut back, 5 bases at V and 1 base at J, with 8 bases in the middle. CDR3 length equals 13 residues.

The J gene is TRBJ2-1, the V gene TRBV19; TRBD2 is a possible D gene (6 bases). From germline, CDR1 is LNHDA and CDR2 SQIVND (reference sequence). Trimming took 5 bases from V and 1 from J, leaving 15 bases between them. The length of the CDR3 is 16 residues. CDR3 region: CASSWGPGLSYNEQFF. CDR3 DNA: TGTGCCAGTAGTTGGGGCCCGGGACTTTCCTACAATGAGCAGTTCTTC.

The V and J genes are TRBV18 and TRBJ2-7, with 7 bases lining up with TRBD1. The J segment lost 4 bases and the V segment lost 5 bases, leaving 14 bases of the junction unmatched. Germline V CDR1 and CDR2: KGHSH, LQKENI. This CDR3 has 16 residues. In DNA form, the CDR3 reads TGTGCCAGCTCATCACTAGGACAGGAAGCTCCATACGAGCAGTACTTC. Encoded protein: CASSSLGQEAPYEQYF.

As DNA, the CDR3 is TGCGCCAGCAGCTTGGCTTCTGCGGGGAGCCAAGAGACCCAGTACTTC. It specifies CASSLASAGSQETQYF. The chain links TRBV5-1 to TRBJ2-5; a possible D gene is TRBD2 (6 bases). This CDR3 has 16 amino acids. The V end lost 0 bases, the J end lost 1 base, and 13 bases lay between the germline ends. Germline loops: CDR1 SGHRS, CDR2 YFSETQ. Drawing the rest from reference TRBV5-1 and TRBJ2-5, the complete variable domain is KAGVTQTPRYLIKTRGQQVTLSCSPISGHRSVSWYQQTPGQGLQFLFEYFSETQRNKGNFPGRFSGRQFSNSRSEMNVSTLELGDSALYLCASSLASAGSQETQYFGPGTRLLVL.

The V gene is TRBV2, the J gene TRBJ1-6, with D possibly TRBD1 on 6 matching bases. CDR1 is SNHLY and CDR2 is FYNNEI in the germline V gene. This CDR3 comprises 14 residues. V shed 3 bases and J shed 10 bases, with 13 bases lying between them. The CDR3 protein is CASSELQGGSPLHF. The CDR3 DNA reads as TGTGCCAGCAGTGAGTTACAGGGAGGGTCACCCCTCCACTTT.

This clone has a single count. The CDR3 region is CASSLVLGATYEQYF. The CDR3 DNA reads TGTGCCAGCAGCTTAGTTCTGGGGGCGACCTACGAGCAGTACTTC. This chain uses TRBV7-8 with TRBJ2-7; D is possibly TRBD1 (6 bases). The CDR3 spans 15 residues. V gave up 1 base and J gave up 2 bases, with 12 bases separating them. Germline lookup yields CDR1 SGHVS and CDR2 FQNEAQ.

The chain couples TRBV19 to TRBJ1-4; D gene ambiguous. The V end lost 2 bases, the J end lost 8 bases, and 9 bases lay between the germline ends. This CDR3 is 13 amino acids long. Germline CDR1 and CDR2: LNHDA and SQIVND (reference sequence). CDR3 region: CASSITPREKLFF. The CDR3, as DNA: TGTGCCAGTAGTATAACCCCTCGGGAAAAACTGTTTTTT.

This rearrangement joins TRBV7-3 to TRBJ2-2; 8 nucleotides match TRBD2. Trimming cost V 5 bases and J 2 bases; bases outside gene matches: 10. CDR3 length: 17 amino acids. The germline V gene has CDR1 SGHTA and CDR2 FQGTGA. CDR3 residues: CASSPRGGTYNTGELFF. CDR3 DNA sequence: TGTGCCAGCAGCCCTCGGGGGGGAACCTATAACACCGGGGAGCTGTTTTTT.

The genes are TRBV4-1 and TRBJ2-1; D is possibly TRBD1 (5 bases). The CDR3 totals 13 residues. Deletions cut 4 bases from V and 5 bases from J, with 9 bases between. Germline values: CDR1 MGHRA, CDR2 YSYEKL. The CDR3, as DNA: TGCGCCAGCAGCCGGGGCTGGGACAATGAGCAGTTCTTC. Protein product: CASSRGWDNEQFF.

This clone turned up a few times. This chain connects TRBV10-3 to TRBJ1-2, with 7 bases lining up with TRBD1. Per the germline V gene, CDR1 is ENHRY and CDR2 is SYGVKD. The CDR3 is 14 residues long. Trimming cost V 3 bases and J 5 bases; bases outside gene matches: 6. CDR3 in amino acids: CAISDQGQIYGYTF. The CDR3 DNA reads TGTGCCATCAGTGACCAGGGACAGATATATGGCTACACCTTC.

Here the CDR3 DNA reads TGTGCCAGTAGCCCCCGGACAGGGGGCTACACTGAAGCTTTCTTT. Translated: CASSPRTGGYTEAFF. The chain recombines TRBV19 with TRBJ1-1; 11 bases align to TRBD1. Trimming at V came to 6 bases and at J to 3 bases, leaving 6 bases not matched to a gene. Germline V gene data show CDR1 as LNHDA and CDR2 as SQIVND (reference sequence). The CDR3 is 15 amino acids.

The chain links TRBV7-2 to TRBJ1-4; D may be TRBD1 (6 bases). Trimming removed 5 bases from V and 1 base from J, with 14 bases in between. Germline CDR1 and CDR2: SGHTA and FQGNSA. CDR3 length: 16 amino acids. CDR3 loop: CASSPWGHLTNEKLFF. The CDR3 region has the DNA TGTGCCAGCAGCCCCTGGGGACACCTAACTAATGAAAAACTGTTTTTT.

V and J are TRBV29-1 and TRBJ2-3; 12 bases map to TRBD2. The germline CDR1 and CDR2 sequences are SQVTM and ANQGSEA. Trimming cost V 6 bases and J 10 bases; bases outside gene matches: 8. CDR3 size: 13 residues. This chain's CDR3 is CSVRTSGVLSQYF. CDR3 DNA: TGCAGCGTGAGGACTAGCGGGGTCCTTTCGCAGTATTTT.

The sample holds one count of this clone. The chain joins TRBV6-6 to TRBJ2-3, with 7 bases identical to TRBD1. Germline lookup yields CDR1 MNHNY and CDR2 SVGAGI (reference sequence). With 5 bases clipped from V and 3 bases from J, the junction kept 26 bases outside the gene matches. The length of the CDR3 is 21 residues. Written as DNA, the CDR3 is TGTGCCAGCAGTCAGGATTCATGCAGAACACAGGGGAATCTTAGAACAGATACGCAGTATTTT. Its protein product is CASSQDSCRTQGNLRTDTQYF.

This clone was counted a single time. V usage is TRBV6-5 and J usage is TRBJ2-3; 8 nucleotides agree with TRBD2. The CDR3 covers 11 residues. Germline-derived CDR1 and CDR2 are MNHEY and SVGAGI. The J segment lost 5 bases and the V segment lost 8 bases, leaving 0 bases of the junction unmatched. CDR3 DNA: TGTGCCAGCGCGGGGGGAGATACGCAGTATTTT. It codes for CASAGGDTQYF.

This clone was counted between two and nine times. The chain combines TRBV6-6 with TRBJ1-5; 7 bases agree with TRBD1. Germline V gene lookup returns CDR1 MNHNY and CDR2 SVGAGI (reference sequence). The CDR3 has 14 amino acids. V dropped 5 bases and J dropped 5; count of bases not matched to a gene: 6. The CDR3 DNA sequence: TGTGCCAGCAGTAGACAGGGTGGGTATCAGCCCCAGCATTTT. This gives the protein CASSRQGGYQPQHF.

The rearrangement links TRBV27 to TRBJ2-1, with 7 bases aligning to TRBD2. V dropped 0 bases and J dropped 2; count of bases not matched to a gene: 10. This CDR3 has 18 residues. The germline gives CDR1 MNHEY, CDR2 SMNVEV (reference sequence). The CDR3 DNA is TGTGCCAGCAGTTTATCTAATACCGGGACTAACGCCTACAATGAGCAGTTCTTC. Encoded protein: CASSLSNTGTNAYNEQFF.

J is TRBJ2-2 and V is TRBV5-1; 14 bases line up with TRBD2. CDR1 SGHRS and CDR2 YFSETQ come from the germline V gene. The CDR3 is 18 amino acids. Unmatched junction bases numbered 8, after V lost 2 bases and J lost 5 bases. CDR3 in amino acids: CASSFPGLAGVVTGELFF. CDR3 bases: TGCGCCAGCAGCTTCCCGGGACTAGCGGGGGTCGTGACCGGGGAGCTGTTTTTT.

This clone has just a few counts. V gene TRBV2 combines with J gene TRBJ2-3; TRBD2 might be the D (5 bases). This CDR3 is built from 18 residues. Between the trimmed V and J ends, which lost 0 bases and 2 bases, there was a span of 18 bases. Germline V gene data show CDR1 as SNHLY and CDR2 as FYNNEI. CDR3 DNA sequence: TGTGCCAGCAGTGAAGCGCCTCCCGGACTGCCCCCCACAGATACGCAGTATTTT. It is translated as CASSEAPPGLPPTDTQYF.